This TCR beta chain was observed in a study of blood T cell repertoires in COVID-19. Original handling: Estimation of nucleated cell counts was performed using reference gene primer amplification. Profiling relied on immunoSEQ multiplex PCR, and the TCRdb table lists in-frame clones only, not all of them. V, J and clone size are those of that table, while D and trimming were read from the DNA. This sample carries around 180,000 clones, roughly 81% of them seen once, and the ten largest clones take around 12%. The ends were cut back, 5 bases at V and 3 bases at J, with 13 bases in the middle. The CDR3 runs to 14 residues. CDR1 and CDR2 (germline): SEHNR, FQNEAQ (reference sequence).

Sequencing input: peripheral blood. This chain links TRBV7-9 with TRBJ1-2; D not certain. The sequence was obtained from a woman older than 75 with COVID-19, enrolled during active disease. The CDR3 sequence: CASSARIGDYGYTF. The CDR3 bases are TGTGCCAGCAGCGCCCGAATCGGGGACTATGGCTACACCTTC.